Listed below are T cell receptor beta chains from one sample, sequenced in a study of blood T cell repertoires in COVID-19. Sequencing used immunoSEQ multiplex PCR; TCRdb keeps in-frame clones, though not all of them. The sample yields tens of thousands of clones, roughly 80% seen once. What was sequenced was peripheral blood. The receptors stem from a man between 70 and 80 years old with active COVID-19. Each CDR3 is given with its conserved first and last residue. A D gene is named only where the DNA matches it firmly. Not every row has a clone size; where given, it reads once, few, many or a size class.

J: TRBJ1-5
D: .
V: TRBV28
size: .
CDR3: CASSLPSTGGNQPQHF
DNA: TGTGCCAGCAGTCTCCCTTCCACGGGGGGCAATCAGCCCCAGCATTTT

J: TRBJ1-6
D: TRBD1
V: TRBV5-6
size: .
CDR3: CASSSPSTGGGSPLHF
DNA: TGTGCCAGCAGCTCCCCATCGACAGGGGGTGGTTCACCCCTCCACTTT

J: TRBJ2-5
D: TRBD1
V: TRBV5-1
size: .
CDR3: CASSLYGTDEETQYF
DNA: TGCGCCAGCAGCTTGTACGGGACAGATGAAGAGACCCAGTACTTC

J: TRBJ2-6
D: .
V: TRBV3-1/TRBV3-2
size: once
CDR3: CASSQARDTRANVLTF
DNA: TGTGCCAGCAGCCAGGCCAGGGACACGAGGGCCAACGTCCTGACTTTC

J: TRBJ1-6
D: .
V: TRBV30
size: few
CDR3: CAWKGGLNSRNNSPLHF
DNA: TGTGCCTGGAAAGGAGGACTTAATAGCCGAAATAATTCACCCCTCCACTTT

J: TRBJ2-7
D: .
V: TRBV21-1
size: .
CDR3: CASSPYRGYSYEQYF
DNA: TGTGCCAGCAGCCCGTACAGGGGCTACTCCTACGAGCAGTACTTC

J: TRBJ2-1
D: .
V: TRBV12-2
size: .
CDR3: CASRQSGRAKNEQFF
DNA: TGTGCAAGTCGCCAAAGCGGGAGGGCAAAAAATGAGCAGTTCTTC

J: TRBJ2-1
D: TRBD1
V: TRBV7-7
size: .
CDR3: CASSGSGTGYNEQFF
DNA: TGTGCCAGCAGCGGATCCGGGACAGGGTACAATGAGCAGTTCTTC

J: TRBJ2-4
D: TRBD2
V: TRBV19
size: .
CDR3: CASRALAGIRDIQYF
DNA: TGTGCCAGTAGAGCTCTAGCGGGCATAAGAGACATTCAGTACTTC

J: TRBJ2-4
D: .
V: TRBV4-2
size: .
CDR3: CASSQGGRQAKNIQYF
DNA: TGTGCCAGCAGCCAAGGGGGGCGTCAAGCCAAAAACATTCAGTACTTC

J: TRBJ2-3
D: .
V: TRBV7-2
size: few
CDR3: CASSEGADTQYF
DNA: TGTGCCAGCAGCGAGGGGGCAGATACGCAGTATTTT

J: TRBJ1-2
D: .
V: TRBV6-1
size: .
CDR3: CASSDLRTVDYGYTF
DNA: TGTGCCAGCAGTGATCTCCGGACTGTCGACTATGGCTACACCTTC

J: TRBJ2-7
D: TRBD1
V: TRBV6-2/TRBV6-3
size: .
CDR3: CASSYSDRDYEQYF
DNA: TGTGCCAGCAGTTACTCGGACAGGGACTACGAGCAGTACTTC

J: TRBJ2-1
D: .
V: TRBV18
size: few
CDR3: CASSPLGGGSYNEQFF
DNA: TGTGCCAGCTCACCACTGGGAGGAGGCTCCTACAATGAGCAGTTCTTC

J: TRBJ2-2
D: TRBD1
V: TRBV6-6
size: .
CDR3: CASSRGQAAGELFF
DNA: TGTGCCAGCAGCCGGGGACAGGCGGCCGGGGAGCTGTTTTTT

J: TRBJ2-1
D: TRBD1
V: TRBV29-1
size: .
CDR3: CSVYRGLDEQFF
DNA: TGCAGCGTTTACAGGGGGTTGGATGAGCAGTTCTTC

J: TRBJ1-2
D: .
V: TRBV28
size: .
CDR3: CASSLVTGYYGYTF
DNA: TGTGCCAGCAGTTTGGTGACAGGATACTATGGCTACACCTTC

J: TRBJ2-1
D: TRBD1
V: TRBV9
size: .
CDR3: CASSGQGVGQFF
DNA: TGTGCCAGCAGCGGACAGGGGGTTGGTCAGTTCTTC

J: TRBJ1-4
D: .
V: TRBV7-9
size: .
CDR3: CASSPQGGEKLFF
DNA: TGTGCCAGCAGCCCCCAGGGTGGCGAAAAACTGTTTTTT

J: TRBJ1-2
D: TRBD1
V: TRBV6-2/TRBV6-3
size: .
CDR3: CASSTLTGVNGYTF
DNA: TGTGCCAGCAGTACCCTCACAGGGGTAAATGGCTACACCTTC

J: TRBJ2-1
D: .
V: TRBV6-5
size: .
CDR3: CASSFYRDHNEQFF
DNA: TGTGCCAGCAGTTTTTACAGGGATCACAATGAGCAGTTCTTC

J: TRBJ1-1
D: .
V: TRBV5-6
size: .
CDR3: CASRTRGAMNTEAFF
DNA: TGTGCCAGCAGGACGCGGGGGGCCATGAACACTGAAGCTTTCTTT

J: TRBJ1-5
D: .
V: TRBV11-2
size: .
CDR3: CASSPQGGSNQPQHF
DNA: TGTGCCAGCAGCCCACAGGGTGGGAGCAATCAGCCCCAGCATTTT

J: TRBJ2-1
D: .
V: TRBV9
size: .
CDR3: CASSVGQYIEVEQFF
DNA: TGTGCCAGCAGCGTAGGACAGTATATTGAGGTTGAGCAGTTCTTC

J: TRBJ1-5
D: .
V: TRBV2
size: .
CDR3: CASNRDSNQPQHF
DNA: TGTGCCAGCAACAGGGATAGCAATCAGCCCCAGCATTTT

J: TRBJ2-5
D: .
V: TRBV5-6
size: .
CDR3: CASSLGEETQYF
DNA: TGTGCCAGCAGCCTCGGGGAGGAGACCCAGTACTTC

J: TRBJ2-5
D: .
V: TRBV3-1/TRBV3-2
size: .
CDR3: CASSQRGDKETQYF
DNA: TGTGCCAGCAGCCAACGGGGAGATAAAGAGACCCAGTACTTC

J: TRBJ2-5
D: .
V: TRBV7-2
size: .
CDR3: CASSLARVTEETQYF
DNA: TGTGCCAGCAGCTTAGCTCGAGTGACAGAAGAGACCCAGTACTTC

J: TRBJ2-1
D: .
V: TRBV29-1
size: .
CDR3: CSVDLVSSYNEQFF
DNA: TGCAGCGTTGACCTGGTTAGCTCCTACAATGAGCAGTTCTTC

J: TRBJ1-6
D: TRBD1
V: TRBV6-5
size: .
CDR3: CASVRQGNSPLHF
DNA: TGTGCCAGCGTCCGACAGGGTAATTCACCCCTCCACTTT

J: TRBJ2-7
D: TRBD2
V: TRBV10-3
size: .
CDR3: CAISQPASGTYEQYF
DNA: TGTGCCATCAGCCAACCGGCTAGCGGGACCTACGAGCAGTACTTC

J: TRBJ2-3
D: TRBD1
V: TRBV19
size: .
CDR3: CASSADRNTDTQYF
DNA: TGTGCCAGTAGTGCGGACAGGAACACAGATACGCAGTATTTT

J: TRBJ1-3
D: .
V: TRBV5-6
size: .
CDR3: CASSLHRENSGNTIYF
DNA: TGTGCCAGCAGCTTGCACAGGGAAAACTCTGGAAACACCATATATTTT

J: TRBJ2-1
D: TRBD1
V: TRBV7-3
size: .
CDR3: CASSMTGENEQFF
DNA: TGTGCCAGCAGCATGACAGGGGAGAATGAGCAGTTCTTC

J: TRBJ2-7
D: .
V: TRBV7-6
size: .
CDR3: CASSLGRQDRHEQYF
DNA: TGTGCCAGCAGCTTAGGTAGACAGGATAGGCACGAGCAGTACTTC

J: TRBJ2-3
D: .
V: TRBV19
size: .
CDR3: CASSPGDADTQYF
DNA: TGTGCCAGTAGCCCGGGGGACGCAGATACGCAGTATTTT

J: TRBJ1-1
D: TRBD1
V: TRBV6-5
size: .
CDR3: CASSWTGGGTEAFF
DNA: TGTGCCAGCAGTTGGACAGGGGGTGGCACTGAAGCTTTCTTT

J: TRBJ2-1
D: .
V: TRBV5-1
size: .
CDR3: CASSLAPGLLSNEQFF
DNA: TGCGCCAGCAGCTTGGCCCCGGGACTCCTCTCCAATGAGCAGTTCTTC

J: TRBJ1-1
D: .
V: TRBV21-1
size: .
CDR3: CASSRRSPTPDTEAFF
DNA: TGTGCCAGCAGCAGGAGAAGCCCTACTCCTGACACTGAAGCTTTCTTT

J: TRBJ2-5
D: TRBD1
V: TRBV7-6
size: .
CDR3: CASSLHLGQGQETQYF
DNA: TGTGCCAGCAGCTTACATCTGGGACAGGGGCAAGAGACCCAGTACTTC

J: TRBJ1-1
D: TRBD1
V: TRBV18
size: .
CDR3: CASSPRVDRANTEAFF
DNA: TGTGCCAGCTCACCGCGGGTGGACAGGGCGAACACTGAAGCTTTCTTT

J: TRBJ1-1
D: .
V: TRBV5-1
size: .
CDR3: CASSFEGRDTEAFF
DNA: TGCGCCAGCAGCTTCGAGGGTAGGGACACTGAAGCTTTCTTT

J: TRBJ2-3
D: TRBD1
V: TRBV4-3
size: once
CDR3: CASSLTGTGSTDTQYF
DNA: TGCGCCAGCAGCTTAACCGGGACAGGAAGCACAGATACGCAGTATTTT

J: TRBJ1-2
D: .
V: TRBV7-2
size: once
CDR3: CASSLGISDYGYTF
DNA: TGTGCCAGCAGCTTAGGTATATCAGACTATGGCTACACCTTC

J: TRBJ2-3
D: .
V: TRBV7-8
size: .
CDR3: CASSLGQTDTQYF
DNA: TGTGCCAGCAGCTTAGGACAGACAGATACGCAGTATTTT

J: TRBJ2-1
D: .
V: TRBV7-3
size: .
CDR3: CASSLRGDPYNEQFF
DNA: TGTGCCAGCAGCCTCAGGGGGGATCCCTACAATGAGCAGTTCTTC

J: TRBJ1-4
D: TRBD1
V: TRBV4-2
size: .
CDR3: CASSQGGNRGNEKLFF
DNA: TGTGCCAGCAGCCAAGGAGGGAACAGGGGTAATGAAAAACTGTTTTTT

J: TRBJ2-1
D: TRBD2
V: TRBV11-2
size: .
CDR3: CASSLRSSGRDNEQFF
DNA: TGTGCCAGCAGCTTAAGATCTAGCGGGAGGGACAATGAGCAGTTCTTC

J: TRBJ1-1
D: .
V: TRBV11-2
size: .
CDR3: CASSLRQNTEAFF
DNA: TGTGCCAGCAGCTTACGACAGAACACTGAAGCTTTCTTT

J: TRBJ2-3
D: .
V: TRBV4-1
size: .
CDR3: CASSPPGSADTQYF
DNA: TGCGCCAGCAGCCCCCCGGGGAGCGCAGATACGCAGTATTTT

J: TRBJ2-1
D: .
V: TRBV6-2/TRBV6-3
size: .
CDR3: CASSPRYGPGSRYNEQFF
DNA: TGTGCCAGCAGCCCCCGATACGGACCAGGGTCGCGCTACAATGAGCAGTTCTTC

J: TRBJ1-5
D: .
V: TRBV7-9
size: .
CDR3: CASSFPFRDSVGNQPQHF
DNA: TGTGCCAGCAGTTTCCCATTCAGGGACTCGGTGGGCAATCAGCCCCAGCATTTT

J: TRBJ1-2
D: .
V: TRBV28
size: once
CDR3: CASRVDSYGYTF
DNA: TGTGCCAGCAGGGTCGACAGCTATGGCTACACCTTC

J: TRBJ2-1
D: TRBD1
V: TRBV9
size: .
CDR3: CASSVGAQGVGEQFF
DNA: TGTGCCAGCAGCGTGGGAGCACAGGGGGTAGGTGAGCAGTTCTTC